This entry features one T cell receptor beta chain sequence. The sample comes from a study of blood T cells in healthy people across ages. Primers used in a second PCR of roughly 7 to 12 cycles were a sample-barcoded 5' primer and a J-beta primer mix. In TCRdb, the 5' RACE reads were re-called with MiXCR into one record per CDR3 protein. Of 700,000 to 850,000 distinct CDR3 sequences in the sample, around half were seen once. J gave up 7 bases and V 0 bases, and 21 bases lay outside the gene matches. Germline CDR1 LGHNT, CDR2 FRNRAP. The CDR3 is 19 amino acids. This sequence originates from a man older than 75 in good health. The chain links TRBV12-5 to TRBJ2-7, with 7 bases that match TRBD2. Source material: blood. CDR3 nucleotides: TGTGCTAGTGGTTTGGTACGCGTGTTGGGACGCCGGGGGGTCAATGAGCAGTACTTC. Its protein product is CASGLVRVLGRRGVNEQYF. Combining the CDR3 with reference TRBV12-5 and TRBJ2-7 gives the whole variable domain DARVTQTPRHKVTEMGQEVTMRCQPILGHNTVFWYRQTMMQGLELLAYFRNRAPLDDSGMPKDRFSAEMPDATLATLKIQPSEPRDSAVYFCASGLVRVLGRRGVNEQYFGPGTRLTVT.